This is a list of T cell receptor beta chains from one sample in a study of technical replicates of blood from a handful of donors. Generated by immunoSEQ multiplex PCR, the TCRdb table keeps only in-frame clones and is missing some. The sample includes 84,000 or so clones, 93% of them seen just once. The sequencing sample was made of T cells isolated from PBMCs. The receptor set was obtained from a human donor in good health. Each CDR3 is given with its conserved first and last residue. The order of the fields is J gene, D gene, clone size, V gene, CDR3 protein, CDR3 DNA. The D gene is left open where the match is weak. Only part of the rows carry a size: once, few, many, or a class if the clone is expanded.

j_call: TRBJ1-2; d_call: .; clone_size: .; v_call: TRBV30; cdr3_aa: CAQEDSYGYTF; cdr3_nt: TGTGCCCAGGAGGACAGCTATGGCTACACCTTC
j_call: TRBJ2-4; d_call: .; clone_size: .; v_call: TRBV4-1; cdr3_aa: CASSYHPSGKNIQYF; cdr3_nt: TGCGCCAGCAGCTACCACCCCTCCGGCAAAAACATTCAGTACTTC
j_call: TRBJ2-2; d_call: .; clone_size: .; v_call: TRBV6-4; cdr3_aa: CASSDSQGQTGELFF; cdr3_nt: TGTGCCAGCAGTGACAGTCAGGGACAAACCGGGGAGCTGTTTTTT
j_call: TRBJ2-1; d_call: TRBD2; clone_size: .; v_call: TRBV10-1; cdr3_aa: CASSQGLAGEQFF; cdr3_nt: TGCGCCAGCAGTCAGGGACTAGCGGGAGAGCAGTTCTTC
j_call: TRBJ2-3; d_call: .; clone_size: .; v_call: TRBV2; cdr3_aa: CASSRGLFNTQYF; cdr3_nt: TGTGCCAGCAGTCGAGGACTGTTTAATACGCAGTATTTT
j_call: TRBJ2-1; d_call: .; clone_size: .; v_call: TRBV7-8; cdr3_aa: CASSHGFRLSGQEQFF; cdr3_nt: TGTGCCAGCAGCCACGGATTTAGATTGTCTGGACAGGAGCAGTTCTTC
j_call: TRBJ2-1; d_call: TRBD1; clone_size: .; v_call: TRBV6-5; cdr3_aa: CASSYDPDRSNEQFF; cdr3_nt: TGTGCCAGCAGTTACGATCCGGACAGGTCAAATGAGCAGTTCTTC
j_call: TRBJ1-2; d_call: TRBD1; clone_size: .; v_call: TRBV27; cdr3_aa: CASSSRGTGGFVGYTF; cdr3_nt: TGTGCCAGCAGTTCCAGGGGGACAGGGGGCTTCGTTGGCTACACCTTC
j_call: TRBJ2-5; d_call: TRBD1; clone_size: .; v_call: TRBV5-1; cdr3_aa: CASSSYGTGGETQYF; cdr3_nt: TGCGCCAGCAGCTCCTACGGGACAGGGGGGGAGACCCAGTACTTC
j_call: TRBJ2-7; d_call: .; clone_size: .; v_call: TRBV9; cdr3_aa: CASSAGQNPFDYEQYF; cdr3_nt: TGTGCCAGCAGCGCCGGACAGAACCCTTTTGACTACGAGCAGTACTTC
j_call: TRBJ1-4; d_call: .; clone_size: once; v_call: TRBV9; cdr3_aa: CASSVDTVGGKLFF; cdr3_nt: TGTGCCAGCAGCGTAGATACAGTCGGAGGAAAACTGTTTTTT
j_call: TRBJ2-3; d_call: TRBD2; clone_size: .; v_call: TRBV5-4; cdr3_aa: CASSLGGASGGLHSTDTQYF; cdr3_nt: TGTGCCAGCAGCTTGGGGGGGGCTAGCGGGGGGCTCCATAGCACAGATACGCAGTATTTT
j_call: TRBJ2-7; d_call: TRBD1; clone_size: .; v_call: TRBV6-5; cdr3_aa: CASSYLGQPLAYEQYF; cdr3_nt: TGTGCCAGCAGTTACTTGGGACAGCCGCTGGCGTACGAGCAGTACTTC
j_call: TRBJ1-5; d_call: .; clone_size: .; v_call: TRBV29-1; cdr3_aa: CSALTPGDQPQHF; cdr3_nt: TGCAGCGCCCTGACCCCTGGAGATCAGCCCCAGCATTTT
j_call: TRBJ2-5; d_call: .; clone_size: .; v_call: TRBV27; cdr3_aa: CASSAGAYQETQYF; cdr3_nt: TGTGCCAGCAGCGCTGGGGCGTACCAAGAGACCCAGTACTTC
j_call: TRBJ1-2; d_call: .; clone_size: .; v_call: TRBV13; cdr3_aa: CASRKGLQGNYGYTF; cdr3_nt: TGTGCCAGCAGGAAAGGGCTGCAGGGTAATTATGGCTACACCTTC
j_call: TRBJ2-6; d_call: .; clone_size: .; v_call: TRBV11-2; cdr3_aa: CASGTRDSDSGANVLTF; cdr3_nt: TGTGCCAGCGGGACGCGGGACTCTGACTCTGGGGCCAACGTCCTGACTTTC
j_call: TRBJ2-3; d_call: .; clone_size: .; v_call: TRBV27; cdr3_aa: CASSLATRDITDTQYF; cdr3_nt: TGTGCCAGCAGTTTGGCCACCCGGGACATCACAGATACGCAGTATTTT
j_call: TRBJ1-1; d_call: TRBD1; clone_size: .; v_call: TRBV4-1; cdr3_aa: CASSQGPSQGATEAFF; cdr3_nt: TGCGCCAGCAGCCAAGGCCCGTCGCAGGGGGCGACTGAAGCTTTCTTT
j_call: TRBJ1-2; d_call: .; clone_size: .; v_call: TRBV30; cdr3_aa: CAWAAQGIYGYTF; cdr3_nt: TGTGCCTGGGCCGCTCAGGGGATCTATGGCTACACCTTC
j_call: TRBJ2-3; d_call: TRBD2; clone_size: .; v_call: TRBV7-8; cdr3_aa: CASSLRRTSRTDTQYF; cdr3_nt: TGTGCCAGCAGCTTAAGACGGACTAGCAGGACAGATACGCAGTATTTT
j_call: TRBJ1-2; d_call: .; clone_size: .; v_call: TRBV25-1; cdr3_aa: CASSESWGSNYGYTF; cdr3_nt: TGTGCCAGCAGTGAAAGTTGGGGCTCTAACTATGGCTACACCTTC
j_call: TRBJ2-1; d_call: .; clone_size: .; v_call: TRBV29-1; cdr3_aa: CSVEQAGGNEQFF; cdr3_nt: TGCAGCGTTGAACAGGCAGGGGGGAATGAGCAGTTCTTC
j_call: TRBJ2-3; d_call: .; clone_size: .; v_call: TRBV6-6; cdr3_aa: CASSSSTNTDTQYF; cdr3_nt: TGTGCCAGCAGTTCTAGCACCAACACAGATACGCAGTATTTT
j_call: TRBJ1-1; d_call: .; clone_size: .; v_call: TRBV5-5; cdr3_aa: CASSFLGGGGEAFF; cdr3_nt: TGTGCCAGCAGCTTCTTAGGAGGGGGGGGTGAAGCTTTCTTT
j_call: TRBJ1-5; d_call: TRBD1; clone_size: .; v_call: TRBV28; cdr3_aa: CASSRGTGKLEPQHF; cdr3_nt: TGTGCCAGCAGCCGAGGGACAGGGAAGCTTGAGCCCCAGCATTTT
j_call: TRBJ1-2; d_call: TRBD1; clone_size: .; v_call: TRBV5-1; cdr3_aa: CASSSGQGVNYGYTF; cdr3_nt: TGCGCCAGCAGTTCCGGACAGGGGGTGAACTATGGCTACACCTTC
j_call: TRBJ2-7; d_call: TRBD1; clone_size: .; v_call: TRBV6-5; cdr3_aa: CASSLTGVYEQYF; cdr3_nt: TGTGCCAGCAGTTTAACAGGGGTCTACGAGCAGTACTTC
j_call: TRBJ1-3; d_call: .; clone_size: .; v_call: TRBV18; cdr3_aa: CASSLNRGQPGNTIYF; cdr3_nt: TGTGCCAGCTCACTGAATCGAGGACAGCCTGGAAACACCATATATTTT
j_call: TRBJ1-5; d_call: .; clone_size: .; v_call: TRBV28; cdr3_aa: CASSPGVNQPQHF; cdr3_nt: TGTGCCAGCAGTCCAGGGGTCAATCAGCCCCAGCATTTT
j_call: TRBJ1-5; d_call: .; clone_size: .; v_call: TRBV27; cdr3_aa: CASSFCSVNQPQHF; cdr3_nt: TGTGCCAGCAGTTTCTGTTCGGTGAATCAGCCCCAGCATTTT
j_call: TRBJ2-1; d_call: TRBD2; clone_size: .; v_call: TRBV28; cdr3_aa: CASRGGLAGEFSEQFF; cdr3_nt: TGTGCCAGCAGGGGGGGACTAGCGGGAGAGTTCAGCGAGCAGTTCTTC
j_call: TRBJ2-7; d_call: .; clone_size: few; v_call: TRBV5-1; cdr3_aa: CASSLARGTYEQYF; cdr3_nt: TGCGCCAGCAGCTTGGCCCGCGGGACCTACGAGCAGTACTTC
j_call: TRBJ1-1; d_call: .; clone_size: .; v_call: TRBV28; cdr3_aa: CASSLPYGDMNTEAFF; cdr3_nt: TGTGCCAGCAGTTTACCGTACGGCGACATGAACACTGAAGCTTTCTTT
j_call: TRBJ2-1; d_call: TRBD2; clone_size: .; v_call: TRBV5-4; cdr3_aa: CASRPTSGGAVNEQFF; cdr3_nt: TGTGCCAGCAGGCCAACTAGCGGGGGGGCAGTCAATGAGCAGTTCTTC
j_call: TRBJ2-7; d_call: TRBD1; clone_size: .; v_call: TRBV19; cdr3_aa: CASSIGGTGTYEQYF; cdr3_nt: TGTGCCAGTAGTATAGGGGGGACAGGAACCTACGAGCAGTACTTC
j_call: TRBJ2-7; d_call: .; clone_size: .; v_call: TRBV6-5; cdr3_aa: CASRLRASSYEQYF; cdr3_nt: TGTGCCAGCAGACTCAGGGCGAGTTCCTACGAGCAGTACTTC
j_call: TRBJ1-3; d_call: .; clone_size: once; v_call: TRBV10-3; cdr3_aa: CAITQPQGSSGNTIYF; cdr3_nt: TGTGCCATCACTCAACCCCAGGGGTCCTCTGGAAACACCATATATTTT
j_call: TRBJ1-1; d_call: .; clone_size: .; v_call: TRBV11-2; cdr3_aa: CASSLRGSVNTEAFF; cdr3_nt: TGTGCCAGCAGCTTACGGGGTTCGGTCAACACTGAAGCTTTCTTT
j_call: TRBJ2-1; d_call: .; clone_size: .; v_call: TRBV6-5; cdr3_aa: CASSRLGMGDEQFF; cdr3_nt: TGTGCCAGCAGTAGGCTCGGGATGGGCGATGAGCAGTTCTTC
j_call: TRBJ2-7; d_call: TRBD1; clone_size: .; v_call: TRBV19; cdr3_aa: CASATGDEQYF; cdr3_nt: TGTGCCAGCGCCACAGGGGATGAGCAGTACTTC
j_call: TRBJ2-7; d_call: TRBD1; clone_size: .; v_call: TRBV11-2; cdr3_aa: CASSFDRGYEQYF; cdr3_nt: TGTGCCAGCAGCTTCGACAGGGGCTACGAGCAGTACTTC